A single sample gave rise to the 32 T cell receptor beta chains below, sequenced in a study of CD8 T cells in Susac syndrome. Reverse transcription of roughly 0.45 to 1 ug RNA was carried out with random hexamers. TCRdb recomputed calls from the immunoSEQ multiplex PCR reads with MiXCR, one row per CDR3 protein. The sample consists of around 300,000 distinct CDR3 sequences, about 91% of them appearing once. Sequenced input: CD4+ T cells from PBMCs. Every receptor here comes from a human donor with multiple sclerosis.

The chain recombines TRBV6-2 or TRBV6-3 with TRBJ1-1; 10 bases match TRBD1. Germline V lookup: CDR1 MNHEY, CDR2 SVGEGT. V trimming: 5 bases; J trimming: 1 base; junction bases outside the gene matches: 4. The CDR3 runs 15 residues. This CDR3 reads CASSNGDRGNTEAFF. The CDR3 bases are TGTGCCAGCAGTAACGGGGACAGGGGGAACACTGAAGCTTTCTTT.

The chain has TRBV14 and TRBJ2-7; D is ambiguous. CDR1 is SGHDN, CDR2 FVKESK, per germline. The CDR3 sequence is 14 residues long. V lost 5 bases and J 5 bases, leaving 16 bases between the germline ends. CDR3 protein: CASSVRISLNEQYF. DNA for the CDR3: TGTGCCAGCAGCGTGCGGATATCCCTCAACGAGCAGTACTTC.

This chain connects TRBV27 to TRBJ1-1, with 8 bases aligning to TRBD1. There are 14 residues in the CDR3. Germline lookup yields CDR1 MNHEY and CDR2 SMNVEV (reference sequence). With V trimmed by 7 bases and J by 2 bases, 6 bases remained unmatched. CDR3 DNA sequence: TGTGCCAGCACCGCGACAGGGGTTAACACTGAAGCTTTCTTT. Amino acid sequence: CASTATGVNTEAFF.

CDR3 loop: CASRKRGRNEKLFF. CDR3 sequence (DNA): TGTGCCAGCAGAAAAAGGGGGCGCAATGAAAAACTGTTTTTT. J is TRBJ1-4 and V is TRBV7-9, with TRBD1 matching 7 bases. The CDR3 extends over 14 amino acids. Trimming removed 6 bases from V and 5 bases from J; junction bases left unmatched: 6. The germline CDR1 and CDR2 sequences are SEHNR and FQNEAQ (reference sequence).

The chain is built from TRBV20-1 and TRBJ1-2, with TRBD1 matching over 10 bases. The CDR3 has 17 residues. Germline values: CDR1 DFQATT, CDR2 SNEGSKA (reference sequence). Trimming at V came to 1 base and at J to 0 bases, leaving 8 bases not matched to a gene. The CDR3 nucleotides read TGCAGTGCTAGAGGGGGGGACAGGGGTGGATCTAACTATGGCTACACCTTC. Translated, it gives CSARGGDRGGSNYGYTF.

This chain connects TRBV20-1 to TRBJ2-5, with 12 bases identical to TRBD2. The germline gives CDR1 DFQATT, CDR2 SNEGSKA (reference sequence). The trim removed 6 bases at V and 4 bases at J, leaving 9 bases unmatched. This CDR3 has 15 amino acids. CDR3 residues: CSASLAGGPLETQYF. The CDR3 DNA sequence: TGCAGTGCCAGCCTAGCGGGGGGGCCTTTAGAGACCCAGTACTTC.

This clonotype was found once. The chain joins TRBV30 to TRBJ2-3; no definite D call. The ends were cut back, 2 bases at V and 1 base at J, with 10 bases in the middle. CDR1 and CDR2 (germline): GTSNPN, SVGIG (reference sequence). This CDR3 comprises 14 residues. DNA of the CDR3: TGTGCCTGGAGTTTGGCGCGCCGCACAGATACGCAGTATTTT. Protein: CAWSLARRTDTQYF.

This sequence joins TRBV7-2 and TRBJ1-3, with TRBD1 matching 10 bases. The germline CDR1 and CDR2 sequences are SGHTA and FQGNSA. J lost 4 bases, V lost 5 bases, and 11 bases had no gene match. This CDR3 comprises 17 residues. The DNA of the CDR3 is TGTGCCAGCAGCCTCTGGGGGACAGGGGCTAGCGGAAACACCATATATTTT. Its translation: CASSLWGTGASGNTIYF. Complete variable domain (other parts from reference TRBV7-2 and TRBJ1-3): GAGVSQSPSNKVTEKGKDVELRCDPISGHTALYWYRQSLGQGLEFLIYFQGNSAPDKSGLPSDRFSAERTGGSVSTLTIQRTQQEDSAVYLCASSLWGTGASGNTIYFGEGSWLTVV.

This sequence joins TRBV7-2 and TRBJ1-2; D unresolved. This CDR3 region has 15 residues. Germline CDR1 reads SGHTA; CDR2 reads FQGNSA. V was pared by 5 bases and J by 2 bases, with 15 bases between. The CDR3 loop is CASSPTLSGNYGYTF. The DNA for the CDR3 is TGTGCCAGCAGCCCCACCCTCTCGGGGAACTATGGCTACACCTTC.

The rearrangement links TRBV19 to TRBJ1-1; D uncertain. Trimming took off 0 bases at V and 7 bases at J, with 6 bases between the two ends. The CDR3 is 12 amino acids. Germline loops: CDR1 LNHDA, CDR2 SQIVND (reference sequence). As DNA, the CDR3 is TGTGCCAGTAGTATAGATTCCAGTGAAGCTTTCTTT. Its translation: CASSIDSSEAFF.

The chain combines TRBV7-2 with TRBJ2-5; 7 bases line up with TRBD2. CDR3 size: 16 residues. V trimming: 5 bases; J trimming: 2 bases; junction bases outside the gene matches: 11. Germline values: CDR1 SGHTA, CDR2 FQGNSA. The CDR3 is CASSPHSGLLQETQYF. In DNA, the CDR3 is TGTGCCAGCAGCCCACATAGCGGGTTGCTTCAAGAGACCCAGTACTTC.

CDR3 protein: CASSVGGSGFGTQYF. The CDR3 nucleotides are TGTGCCAGCAGCGTAGGCGGTAGCGGGTTTGGGACCCAGTACTTC. The rearrangement uses TRBV9 and TRBJ2-5, with 7 bases fitting TRBD2. CDR3 length equals 15 residues. Germline CDR1 reads SGDLS; CDR2 reads YYNGEE. The V segment lost 0 bases and the J segment 7 bases; nucleotides outside the gene matches: 9.

This sequence joins TRBV20-1 and TRBJ1-6; D gene unclear. Trimming removed 5 bases from V and 6 bases from J, with 14 bases in between. The CDR3 is 14 amino acids. Germline lookup yields CDR1 DFQATT and CDR2 SNEGSKA (reference sequence). The CDR3 here is CSAPPALSNSPLHF. CDR3 DNA: TGCAGTGCTCCCCCGGCTCTGAGTAATTCACCCCTCCACTTT.

The chain employs TRBV20-1 and TRBJ2-7, with D maybe TRBD2 (6 bases). The CDR3 totals 14 residues. CDR1 is DFQATT, CDR2 SNEGSKA, per germline (reference sequence). Trimming pared 5 bases from V and 0 bases from J, leaving 14 bases between. CDR3 in amino acids: CSAAGGLSSYEQYF. CDR3 nucleotide sequence: TGCAGTGCTGCGGGTGGACTATCCTCCTACGAGCAGTACTTC.

The chain couples TRBV2 to TRBJ2-5; D is possibly TRBD2 (5 bases). There are 12 residues in the CDR3. V dropped 3 bases and J dropped 4 bases, with 6 bases sitting between them. The germline V gene encodes CDR1 SNHLY and CDR2 FYNNEI. DNA of the CDR3: TGTGCCAGCAGTGAGAGGGCAGAGACCCAGTACTTC. This sequence encodes CASSERAETQYF.

J is TRBJ1-5 and V is TRBV5-6; no clear D gene. CDR1 and CDR2 (germline): SGHDT, YYEEEE. The CDR3 totals 13 residues. Trimming pared 3 bases from V and 3 bases from J, leaving 7 bases between. The CDR3 loop reads CASSSGVNQPQHF. DNA for the CDR3: TGTGCCAGCAGCTCCGGGGTCAATCAGCCCCAGCATTTT.

Worth noting for this clonotype: One end of the junction is discordant with germline, which a read error may explain. The V and J genes are TRBV12-3 or TRBV12-4 and TRBJ2-1, with 7 bases that match TRBD2. This CDR3 region has 17 residues. The CDR3: CASSLEKGGRVLNEQFF. CDR3 coding DNA: TGTGCCAGCAGTTTGGAGAAGGGAGGGCGAGTTCTCAATGAGCAATTCTTC.

The chain is built from TRBV18 and TRBJ1-1; D uncertain. Germline CDR1 is KGHSH and CDR2 is LQKENI. This CDR3 is 16 amino acids long. Trimming pared 1 base from V and 0 bases from J, leaving 12 bases between. This CDR3 is CASSPLAGSLNTEAFF. CDR3 DNA: TGTGCCAGCTCACCACTGGCAGGCTCTCTGAACACTGAAGCTTTCTTT.

The chain employs TRBV3-1 and TRBJ1-6; D remains ambiguous. The CDR3 length is 14 residues. In germline, CDR1 is LGHDT, CDR2 YNNKEL (reference sequence). V lost 5 bases and J 10 bases, leaving 15 bases between the germline ends. The DNA for the CDR3 is TGTGCCAGCAGCGAAGGACTTACCGCGTCACCCCTCCACTTT. Translation gives CASSEGLTASPLHF. The full variable domain, rest sourced from reference TRBV3-1 and TRBJ1-6, is DTAVSQTPKYLVTQMGNDKSIKCEQNLGHDTMYWYKQDSKKFLKIMFSYNNKELIINETVPNRFSPKSPDKAHLNLHINSLELGDSAVYFCASSEGLTASPLHFGNGTRLTVT.

CDR3 nucleotide sequence: TGTGCCAGCAGCTTAAATGCACGGGGAGGGGCGGGCTACACCTTC. This sequence encodes CASSLNARGGAGYTF. This chain uses TRBV7-8 with TRBJ1-2, with D perhaps matching TRBD1 (5 bases). Germline V gives CDR1 SGHVS, CDR2 FQNEAQ. V shed 2 bases and J shed 8 bases, with 18 bases lying between them. The CDR3 covers 15 residues.

This clonotype was counted a single time. The chain links TRBV7-9 to TRBJ1-4; weak D call: TRBD1 (6 bases). The length of the CDR3 is 14 residues. Germline assignment: CDR1 SEHNR and CDR2 FQNEAQ (reference sequence). Between the trimmed V and J ends, which lost 5 bases and 0 bases, there was a span of 7 bases. The CDR3 nucleotides read TGTGCCAGCAGCCACAGGGCAACTAATGAAAAACTGTTTTTT. Translation: CASSHRATNEKLFF. Together with reference TRBV7-9 and TRBJ1-4, the CDR3 gives the full variable domain: DTGVSQNPRHKITKRGQNVTFRCDPISEHNRLYWYRQTLGQGPEFLTYFQNEAQLEKSRLLSDRFSAERPKGSFSTLEIQRTEQGDSAMYLCASSHRATNEKLFFGSGTQLSVL.

V and J are TRBV30 and TRBJ1-1; no definite D call. The CDR3 runs 11 residues. V was clipped by 4 bases and J by 8 bases, with 11 bases between them. Germline CDR1 and CDR2: GTSNPN and SVGIG (reference sequence). The CDR3 reads CAWKVRREAFF. The CDR3 nucleotides read TGTGCCTGGAAGGTCAGGCGGGAAGCTTTCTTT.

The rearrangement joins TRBV15 to TRBJ1-2; no definite D call. The germline V and J ends were trimmed by 2 bases and 5 bases, with 18 bases remaining between them. The CDR3 spans 16 residues. Germline V gene lookup returns CDR1 LNHNV and CDR2 YYDKDF (reference sequence). The CDR3 loop reads CATSRKGAPSDYGYTF. CDR3 nucleotides: TGTGCCACCAGCAGAAAAGGAGCCCCGTCGGATTATGGCTACACCTTC.

The chain uses TRBV23-1 and TRBJ1-2, with D unclear. TRBV23-1 is known as an ORF, though its function is uncertain. Trimming cost V 4 bases and J 2 bases, with 8 bases left between them. The CDR3 sequence is 13 residues long. The CDR3 bases are TGCGCCAGCAGTCGTTGGCCGAACTATGGCTACACCTTC. The encoded protein is CASSRWPNYGYTF.

This sequence joins TRBV5-4 and TRBJ2-5, with D perhaps TRBD1 (5 bases). The V gene lost 5 bases and the J gene lost 5 bases, with 16 bases spanning the gap. Germline V gene sequence: CDR1 SGHNT, CDR2 YYREEE (reference sequence). The CDR3 is made up of 14 amino acids. CDR3 sequence: CASSSDQGWETQYF. The CDR3 DNA follows: TGTGCCAGCAGTTCGGACCAGGGCTGGGAGACCCAGTACTTC.

The rearrangement links TRBV5-1 to TRBJ2-1, with 7 bases aligning to TRBD2. The CDR3 totals 15 residues. The V gene's germline CDR1 is SGHRS and CDR2 YFSETQ. The junction had 8 bases not matched to a gene; V was cut back by 0 bases and J by 8 bases. As DNA, the CDR3 is TGCGCCAGCAGCTTGGGCGCGGGAGTATCCTATGAGCAGTTCTTC. This codes for CASSLGAGVSYEQFF.

The V call is TRBV4-1, the J call TRBJ2-1; TRBD2 aligns across 7 bases. V lost 0 bases to trimming and J lost 8 bases; unmatched junction nucleotides: 7. CDR1 MGHRA and CDR2 YSYEKL come from the germline V gene. The CDR3 covers 15 residues. CDR3 DNA sequence: TGCGCCAGCAGCCAAGATCGGGCGGGAGCGGATGAGCAGTTCTTC. It codes for CASSQDRAGADEQFF.

J is TRBJ1-3 and V is TRBV20-1, with D possibly being TRBD1 (5 bases). V was pared by 7 bases and J by 3 bases, with 19 bases between. CDR3 length: 15 residues. Germline CDR1 DFQATT, CDR2 SNEGSKA (reference sequence). The CDR3 DNA follows: TGCAGTGTCCAAACCCGGGGGACCGGTGGAAACACCATATATTTT. Amino acid sequence: CSVQTRGTGGNTIYF.

This clonotype was detected once. This sequence joins TRBV5-4 and TRBJ2-3, with D tentatively TRBD1 or TRBD2 (5 bases each). Per germline, CDR1 SGHNT and CDR2 YYREEE (reference sequence). Deletions cut 4 bases from V and 0 bases from J, with 9 bases between. The CDR3 sequence is 14 residues long. CDR3 in amino acids: CASSRDQSTDTQYF. The CDR3 DNA is TGTGCCAGCAGCCGGGACCAGAGCACAGATACGCAGTATTTT.

A single count supports this clonotype. Here the CDR3 reads CSVAPGGGEQYF. The CDR3 DNA is TGCAGCGTTGCCCCGGGAGGAGGCGAGCAGTACTTC. The J gene is TRBJ2-7, the V gene TRBV29-1; 7 bases map to TRBD2. Trimming took 4 bases from V and 6 from J; bases not matched to a gene: 6. The CDR3 is 12 residues long. Germline V gene sequence: CDR1 SQVTM, CDR2 ANQGSEA.

The chain employs TRBV5-1 and TRBJ2-7, with 10 nucleotides matching TRBD1. The V gene's germline CDR1 is SGHRS and CDR2 YFSETQ. The CDR3 contains 14 residues. The trim removed 7 bases at V and 6 bases at J, leaving 10 bases unmatched. The CDR3 loop is CASGRDRGKGEQYF. The CDR3 DNA is TGCGCCAGCGGGAGGGACAGGGGAAAAGGCGAGCAGTACTTC.

CDR3: CASSDSGGAAYEQYF. CDR3 coding DNA: TGTGCCAGCAGTGACTCTGGGGGAGCGGCCTACGAGCAGTACTTC. V and J are TRBV25-1 and TRBJ2-7; perhaps D is TRBD1 or TRBD2 (5 bases each). Germline CDR1 reads MGHDK; CDR2 reads SYGVNS. This CDR3 has 15 amino acids. Trimming removed 3 bases from V and 2 bases from J, with 14 bases in between.